This TCR beta chain was sequenced during a study of cytomegalovirus exposure and HLA in healthy donors. Study-level findings and limits: Cytomegalovirus association was assigned to 170 or so TCR beta chains. Apart from CMV serostatus, no immune exposure information was available.

The PCR used 60 Vbeta and 13 Jbeta primers. Repertoires were generated with immunoSEQ multiplex PCR, while TCRdb's copy carries only in-frame clones and drops some. The sample contains approximately 150,000 clones, over 70% of which appear only once. The V end lost 9 bases, the J end lost 0 bases, and 5 bases lay between the germline ends. The germline V gene encodes CDR1 MDHEN and CDR2 SYDVKM. The CDR3 runs 11 residues. A remark on this clone: The antigen remains unidentified.

The receptor's source is a male donor in good health and CMV-seronegative. The chain uses TRBV28 and TRBJ1-2; D is undetermined. Sequencing used PBMCs. The CDR3 loop is CASSTNYGYTF. CDR3 in DNA: TGTGCCAGTTCAACTAACTATGGCTACACCTTC.